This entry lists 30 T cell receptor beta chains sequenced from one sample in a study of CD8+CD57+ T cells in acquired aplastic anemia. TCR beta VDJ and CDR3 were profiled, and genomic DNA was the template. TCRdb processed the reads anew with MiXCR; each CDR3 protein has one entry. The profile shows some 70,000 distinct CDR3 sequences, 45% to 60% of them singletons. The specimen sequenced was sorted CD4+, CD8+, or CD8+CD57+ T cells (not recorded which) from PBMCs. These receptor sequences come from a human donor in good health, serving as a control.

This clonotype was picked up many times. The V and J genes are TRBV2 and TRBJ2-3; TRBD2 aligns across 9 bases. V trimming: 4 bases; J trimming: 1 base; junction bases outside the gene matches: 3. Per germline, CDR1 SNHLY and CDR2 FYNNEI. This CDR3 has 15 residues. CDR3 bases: TGTGCCAGCAGTGTTAGCGGGGGAGGCACAGATACGCAGTATTTT. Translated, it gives CASSVSGGGTDTQYF.

The CDR3 loop is CASGPGSSYNEQFF. CDR3 DNA sequence: TGCGCCAGCGGCCCGGGAAGCTCCTACAATGAGCAGTTCTTC. The gene calls are TRBV10-1 and TRBJ2-1; D may be TRBD2 (5 bases). Germline V gene data show CDR1 as WNHNN and CDR2 as SYGVQD (reference sequence). V lost 8 bases and J 0 bases, leaving 11 bases between the germline ends. The CDR3 sequence is 14 residues long.

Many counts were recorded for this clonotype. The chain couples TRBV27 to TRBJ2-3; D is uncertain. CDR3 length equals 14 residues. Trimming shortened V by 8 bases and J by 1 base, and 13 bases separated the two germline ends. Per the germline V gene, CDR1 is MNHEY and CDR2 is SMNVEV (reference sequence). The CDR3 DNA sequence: TGTGCCAGCTTCCGCAGGCTAGGCACAGATACGCAGTATTTT. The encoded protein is CASFRRLGTDTQYF.

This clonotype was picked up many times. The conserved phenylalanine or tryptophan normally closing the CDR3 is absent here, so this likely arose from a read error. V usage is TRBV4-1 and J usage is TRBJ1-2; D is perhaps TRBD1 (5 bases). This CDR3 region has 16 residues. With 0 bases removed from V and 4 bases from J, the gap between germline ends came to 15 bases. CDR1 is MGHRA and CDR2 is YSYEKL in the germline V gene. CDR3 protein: CASSQEVGLRGYGYTS. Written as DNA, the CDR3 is TGCGCCAGCAGCCAAGAGGTGGGACTTCGGGGCTATGGCTACACCTCC.

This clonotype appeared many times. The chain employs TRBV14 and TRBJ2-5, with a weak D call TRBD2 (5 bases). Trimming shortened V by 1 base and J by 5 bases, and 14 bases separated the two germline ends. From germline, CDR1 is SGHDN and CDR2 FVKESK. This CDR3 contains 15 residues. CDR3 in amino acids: CASSQAGIGIETQYF. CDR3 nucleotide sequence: TGTGCCAGCAGCCAAGCCGGGATAGGGATTGAGACCCAGTACTTC.

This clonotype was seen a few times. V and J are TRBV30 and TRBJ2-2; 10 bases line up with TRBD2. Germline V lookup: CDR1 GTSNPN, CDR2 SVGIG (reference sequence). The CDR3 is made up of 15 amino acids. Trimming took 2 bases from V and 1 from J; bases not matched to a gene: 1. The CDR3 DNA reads TGTGCCTGGAGTCTAGCGGGAGAGAACACCGGGGAGCTGTTTTTT. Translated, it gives CAWSLAGENTGELFF.

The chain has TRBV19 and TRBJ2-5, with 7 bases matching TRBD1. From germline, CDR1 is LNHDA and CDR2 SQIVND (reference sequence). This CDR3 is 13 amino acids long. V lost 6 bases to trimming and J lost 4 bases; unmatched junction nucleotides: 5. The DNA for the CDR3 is TGTGCCAGTAGGAAGACAGGGTCAGAGACCCAGTACTTC. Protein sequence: CASRKTGSETQYF.

Here the CDR3 reads CASSIVSGVEQFF. CDR3 bases: TGTGCCAGTAGTATAGTATCGGGGGTCGAGCAGTTCTTC. The rearrangement links TRBV19 to TRBJ2-1; tentatively, D is TRBD2 (6 bases). The ends were cut back, 1 base at V and 10 bases at J, with 11 bases in the middle. CDR1 is LNHDA, CDR2 SQIVND, per germline (reference sequence). The CDR3 extends over 13 amino acids.

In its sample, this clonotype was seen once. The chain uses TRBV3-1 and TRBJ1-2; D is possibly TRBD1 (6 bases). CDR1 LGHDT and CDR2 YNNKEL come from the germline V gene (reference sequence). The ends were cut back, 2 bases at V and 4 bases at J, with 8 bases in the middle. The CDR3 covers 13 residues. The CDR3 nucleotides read TGTGCCAGCAGCCAACAGGGGATCTATGGCTACACCTTC. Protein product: CASSQQGIYGYTF.

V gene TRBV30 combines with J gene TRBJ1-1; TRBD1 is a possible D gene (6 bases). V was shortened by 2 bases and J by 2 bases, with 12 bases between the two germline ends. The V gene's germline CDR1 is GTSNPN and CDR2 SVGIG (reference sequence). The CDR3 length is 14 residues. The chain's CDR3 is CAWSITGSNTEAFF. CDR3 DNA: TGTGCCTGGAGTATTACAGGGAGTAACACTGAAGCTTTCTTT. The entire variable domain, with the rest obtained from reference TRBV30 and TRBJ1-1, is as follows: SQTIHQWPATLVQPVGSPLSLECTVEGTSNPNLYWYRQAAGRGLQLLFYSVGIGQISSEVPQNLSASRPQDRQFILSSKKLLLSDSGFYLCAWSITGSNTEAFFGQGTRLTVV.

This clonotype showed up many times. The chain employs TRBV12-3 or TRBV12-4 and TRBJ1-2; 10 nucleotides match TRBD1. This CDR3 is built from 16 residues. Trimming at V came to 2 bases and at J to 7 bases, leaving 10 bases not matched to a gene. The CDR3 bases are TGTGCCAGCAGTTTATATTCCGGGACAGGGGTGAGTGGCTACACCTTC. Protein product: CASSLYSGTGVSGYTF.

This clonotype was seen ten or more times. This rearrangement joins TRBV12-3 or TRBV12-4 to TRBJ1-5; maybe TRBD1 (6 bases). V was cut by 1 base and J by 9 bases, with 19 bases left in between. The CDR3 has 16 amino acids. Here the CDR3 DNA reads TGTGCCAGCAGTTTAGGAGGGGGAATCTCTATTCTGCCCCAGCATTTT. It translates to CASSLGGGISILPQHF.

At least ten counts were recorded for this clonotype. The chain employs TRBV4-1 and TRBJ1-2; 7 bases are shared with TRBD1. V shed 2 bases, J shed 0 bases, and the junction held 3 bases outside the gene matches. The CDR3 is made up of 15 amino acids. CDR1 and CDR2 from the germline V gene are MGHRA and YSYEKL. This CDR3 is CASSQQGGANYGYTF. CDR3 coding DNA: TGCGCCAGCAGCCAACAGGGGGGAGCTAACTATGGCTACACCTTC.

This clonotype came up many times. CDR3 sequence: CASSRSGASYTF. CDR3 bases: TGTGCCAGCAGTCGCTCGGGGGCGAGCTACACCTTC. The chain is built from TRBV27 and TRBJ1-2; tentative D call: TRBD1 (6 bases). The germline CDR1 and CDR2 sequences are MNHEY and SMNVEV (reference sequence). V was pared by 5 bases and J by 9 bases, with 13 bases between. This CDR3 spans 12 amino acids.

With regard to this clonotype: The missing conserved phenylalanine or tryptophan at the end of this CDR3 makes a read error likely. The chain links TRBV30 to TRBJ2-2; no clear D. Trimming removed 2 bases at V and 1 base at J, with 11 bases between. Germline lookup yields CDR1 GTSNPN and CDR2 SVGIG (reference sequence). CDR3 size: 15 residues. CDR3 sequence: CAWSPRVLNTGELFS. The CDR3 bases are TGTGCCTGGAGTCCTAGGGTCCTGAACACCGGGGAGCTGTTTTCT.

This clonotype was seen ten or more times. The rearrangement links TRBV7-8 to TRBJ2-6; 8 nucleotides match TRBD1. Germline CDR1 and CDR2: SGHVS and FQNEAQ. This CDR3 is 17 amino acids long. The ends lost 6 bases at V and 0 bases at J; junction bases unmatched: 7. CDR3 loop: CASRLTGELSGANVLTF. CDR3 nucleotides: TGTGCCAGCAGGTTGACAGGGGAGCTCTCTGGGGCCAACGTCCTGACTTTC.

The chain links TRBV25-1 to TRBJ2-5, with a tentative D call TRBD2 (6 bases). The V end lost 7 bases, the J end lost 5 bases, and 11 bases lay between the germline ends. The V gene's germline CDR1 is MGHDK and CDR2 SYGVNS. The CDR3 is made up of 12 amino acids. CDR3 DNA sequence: TGTGCCAGCACGGAGGGAGGTGAGACCCAGTACTTC. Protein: CASTEGGETQYF.

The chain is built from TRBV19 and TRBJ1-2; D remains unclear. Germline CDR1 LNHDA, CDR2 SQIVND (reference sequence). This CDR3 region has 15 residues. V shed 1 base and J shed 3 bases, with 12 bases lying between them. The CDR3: CASSIGLQPDYGYTF. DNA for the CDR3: TGTGCCAGTAGTATAGGGTTACAGCCCGACTATGGCTACACCTTC.

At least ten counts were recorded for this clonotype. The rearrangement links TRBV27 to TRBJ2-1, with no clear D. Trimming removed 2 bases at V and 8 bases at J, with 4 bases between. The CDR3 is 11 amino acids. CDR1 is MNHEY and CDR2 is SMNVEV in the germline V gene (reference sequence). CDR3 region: CASSLRDEQFF. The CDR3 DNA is TGTGCCAGCAGTTTAAGGGATGAGCAGTTCTTC.

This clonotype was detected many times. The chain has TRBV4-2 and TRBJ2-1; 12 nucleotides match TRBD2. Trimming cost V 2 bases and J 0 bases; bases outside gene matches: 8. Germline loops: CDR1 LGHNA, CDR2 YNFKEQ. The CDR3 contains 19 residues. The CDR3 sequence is CASSQILAGGPSSYNEQFF. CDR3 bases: TGTGCCAGCAGCCAAATACTAGCGGGAGGACCAAGCTCCTACAATGAGCAGTTCTTC.

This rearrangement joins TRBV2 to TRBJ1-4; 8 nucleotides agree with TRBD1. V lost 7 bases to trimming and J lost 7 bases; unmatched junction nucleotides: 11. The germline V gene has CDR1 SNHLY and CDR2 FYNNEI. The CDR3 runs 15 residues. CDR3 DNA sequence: TGTGCCAGCATGGCCGCCGGGACAGGCCTTGAAAAACTGTTTTTT. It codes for CASMAAGTGLEKLFF.

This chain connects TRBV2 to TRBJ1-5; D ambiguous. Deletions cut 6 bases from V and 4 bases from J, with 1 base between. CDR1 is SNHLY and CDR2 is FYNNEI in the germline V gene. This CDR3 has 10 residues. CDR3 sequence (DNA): TGTGCCAGCAGAAATCAGCCCCAGCATTTT. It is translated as CASRNQPQHF.

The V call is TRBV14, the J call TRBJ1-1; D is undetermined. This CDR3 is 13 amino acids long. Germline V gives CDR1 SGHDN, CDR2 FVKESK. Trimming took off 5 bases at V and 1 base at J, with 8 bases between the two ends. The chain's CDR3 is CASSFGPNTEAFF. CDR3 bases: TGTGCCAGCAGCTTCGGACCGAACACTGAAGCTTTCTTT.

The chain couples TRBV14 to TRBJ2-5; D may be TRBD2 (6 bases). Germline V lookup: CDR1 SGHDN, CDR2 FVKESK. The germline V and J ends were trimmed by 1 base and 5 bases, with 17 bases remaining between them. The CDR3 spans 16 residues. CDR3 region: CASSQVQAGLGETQYF. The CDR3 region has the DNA TGTGCCAGCAGCCAAGTTCAGGCGGGGCTCGGGGAGACCCAGTACTTC.

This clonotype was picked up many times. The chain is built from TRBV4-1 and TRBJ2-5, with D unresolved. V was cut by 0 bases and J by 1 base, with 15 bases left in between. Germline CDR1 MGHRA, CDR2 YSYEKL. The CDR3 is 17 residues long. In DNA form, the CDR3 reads TGCGCCAGCAGCCAAGATCCGGGTCCCGGGCCCCAAGAGACCCAGTACTTC. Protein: CASSQDPGPGPQETQYF.

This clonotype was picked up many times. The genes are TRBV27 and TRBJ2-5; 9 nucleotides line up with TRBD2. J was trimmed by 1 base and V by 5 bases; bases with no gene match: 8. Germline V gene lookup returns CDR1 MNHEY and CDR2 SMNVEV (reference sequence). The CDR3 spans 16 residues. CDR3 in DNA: TGTGCCAGCAGTATAACCGGACTAGCGCGCCAAGAGACCCAGTACTTC. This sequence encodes CASSITGLARQETQYF.

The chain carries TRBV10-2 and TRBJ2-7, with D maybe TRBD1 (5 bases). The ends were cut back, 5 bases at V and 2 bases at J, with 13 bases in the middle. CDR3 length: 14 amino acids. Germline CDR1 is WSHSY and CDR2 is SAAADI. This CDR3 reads CASSWGEDAYEQYF. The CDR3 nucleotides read TGCGCCAGCAGTTGGGGCGAGGATGCCTACGAGCAGTACTTC.

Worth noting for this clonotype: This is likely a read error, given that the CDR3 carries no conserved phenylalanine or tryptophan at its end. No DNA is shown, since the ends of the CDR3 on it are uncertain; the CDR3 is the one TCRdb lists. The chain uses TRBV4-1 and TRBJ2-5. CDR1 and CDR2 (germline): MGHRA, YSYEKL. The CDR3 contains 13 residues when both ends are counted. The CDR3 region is CASSQVFEETQCS.

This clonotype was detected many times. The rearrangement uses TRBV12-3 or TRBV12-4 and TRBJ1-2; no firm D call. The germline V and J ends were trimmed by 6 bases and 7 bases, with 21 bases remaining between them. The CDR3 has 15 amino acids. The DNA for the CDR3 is TGTGCCAGCAGCCCGACGGACCCATATCCAGGTGGCTACACCTTC. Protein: CASSPTDPYPGGYTF.

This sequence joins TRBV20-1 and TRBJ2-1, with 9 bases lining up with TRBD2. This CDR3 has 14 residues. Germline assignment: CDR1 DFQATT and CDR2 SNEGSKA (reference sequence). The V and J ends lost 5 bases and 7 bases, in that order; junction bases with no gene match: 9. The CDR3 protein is CSAAQGTSPNEQFF. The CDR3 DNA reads TGCAGTGCTGCCCAAGGGACTAGCCCGAATGAGCAGTTCTTC.